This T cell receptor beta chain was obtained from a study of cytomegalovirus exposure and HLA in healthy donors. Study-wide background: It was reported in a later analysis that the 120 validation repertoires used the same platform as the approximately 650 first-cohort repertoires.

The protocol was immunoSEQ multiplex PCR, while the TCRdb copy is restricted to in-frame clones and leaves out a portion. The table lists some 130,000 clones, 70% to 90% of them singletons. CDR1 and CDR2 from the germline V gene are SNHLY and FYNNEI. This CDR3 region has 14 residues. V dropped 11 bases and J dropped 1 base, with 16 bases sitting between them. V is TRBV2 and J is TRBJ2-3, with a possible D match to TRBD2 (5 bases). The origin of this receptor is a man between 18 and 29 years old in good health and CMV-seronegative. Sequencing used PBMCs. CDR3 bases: TGTGCCGGGCGGGTTAGTTACGGCACAGATACGCAGTATTTT. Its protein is CAGRVSYGTDTQYF. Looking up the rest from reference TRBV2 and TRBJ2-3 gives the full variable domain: EPEVTQTPSHQVTQMGQEVILRCVPISNHLYFYWYRQILGQKVEFLVSFYNNEISEKSEIFDDQFSVERPDGSNFTLKIRSTKLEDSAMYFCAGRVSYGTDTQYFGPGTRLTVL.